A single sample is the source of the 24 T cell receptor beta chains below, sequenced in a study of T cell responses to AZD1222 COVID-19 vaccine. Only in-frame clones appear in the TCRdb table, and some are missing; sequencing was by immunoSEQ multiplex PCR. The sample holds 200,000 or so clones, 85% to 90% seen once. Source: peripheral blood, taken on day 0 of AZD1222 vaccination. The origin of the receptors is an adult in good health.

In this sample, this clone turned up a few times. The chain has TRBV7-2 and TRBJ1-5, with a possible D match to TRBD1 (5 bases). This CDR3 is built from 14 residues. In germline, CDR1 is SGHTA, CDR2 FQGNSA. V shed 6 bases and J shed 0 bases, with 9 bases lying between them. The CDR3 sequence is CASSRGDSNQPQHF. CDR3 in DNA: TGTGCCAGCAGTCGAGGGGATAGCAATCAGCCCCAGCATTTT.

J is TRBJ2-1 and V is TRBV4-1; D uncertain. V was clipped by 1 base and J by 9 bases, with 10 bases between them. The CDR3 is 13 residues long. Germline V gene data show CDR1 as MGHRA and CDR2 as YSYEKL. The CDR3 is CASSQGSWGEQFF. The CDR3 nucleotides are TGCGCCAGCAGCCAAGGGTCATGGGGTGAGCAGTTCTTC.

This clone came up once. At one of its ends the junction is not consistent with the germline gene, which may arise from a read error. J is TRBJ2-5 and V is TRBV7-7; D remains ambiguous. The CDR3 has 13 amino acids. From germline, CDR1 is SSHAT and CDR2 FNYEAQ (reference sequence). Written as DNA, the CDR3 is TGTGCTAGCAGCTTGGGTGAGCAAGAGACCCAGTACTTC. It specifies CASSLGEQETQYF.

The V gene is TRBV6-5, the J gene TRBJ1-2, with TRBD1 matching 9 bases. The CDR3 totals 15 residues. The germline V gene encodes CDR1 MNHEY and CDR2 SVGAGI. V lost 1 base, J lost 10 bases, and 10 bases stayed unmatched. DNA of the CDR3: TGTGCCAGCAGTTACTGGTACAGGGGGCAGGAATCCTACACCTTC. This encodes CASSYWYRGQESYTF.

J is TRBJ1-6 and V is TRBV18; 8 nucleotides match TRBD1. The V segment lost 0 bases and the J segment 8 bases; nucleotides outside the gene matches: 6. Germline lookup yields CDR1 KGHSH and CDR2 LQKENI. The CDR3 runs 16 residues. DNA for the CDR3: TGTGCCAGCTCACCACCGGGGCAGGGGGCTGATTCACCCCTCCACTTT. This gives the protein CASSPPGQGADSPLHF.

This chain joins TRBV5-1 and TRBJ2-1; no reliable D call. Germline V gene lookup returns CDR1 SGHRS and CDR2 YFSETQ. The CDR3 has 14 amino acids. The V end lost 0 bases, the J end lost 2 bases, and 6 bases lay between the germline ends. Here the CDR3 reads CASSLGLAYNEQFF. For the CDR3, the DNA is TGCGCCAGCAGCTTGGGTCTAGCCTACAATGAGCAGTTCTTC.

V is TRBV7-2 and J is TRBJ2-7, with 10 bases that match TRBD1. This CDR3 has 15 residues. Looked up from germline, CDR1 is SGHTA and CDR2 is FQGNSA. Trimming cost V 4 bases and J 2 bases; bases outside gene matches: 5. The CDR3 DNA follows: TGTGCCAGCAGCTCCTCCGGACAGGGGGCCTACGAGCAGTACTTC. It specifies CASSSSGQGAYEQYF.

The V call is TRBV4-3, the J call TRBJ2-3; D is ambiguous. Between the trimmed V and J ends, which lost 0 bases and 7 bases, there was a span of 8 bases. This CDR3 comprises 13 residues. The V gene's germline CDR1 is LGHNA and CDR2 YSLEER. CDR3 nucleotides: TGCGCCAGCAGCCAAGAGGGTTCGTATACGCAGTATTTT. It is translated as CASSQEGSYTQYF.

The chain links TRBV5-4 to TRBJ1-6; 7 bases fit TRBD1. Losses at the gene ends were 2 bases for V and 7 bases for J; bases not matched to a gene: 3. This CDR3 contains 14 residues. Germline assignment: CDR1 SGHNT and CDR2 YYREEE (reference sequence). CDR3 bases: TGTGCCAGCAGCTTCGACAGGGACAATTCACCCCTCCACTTT. Protein: CASSFDRDNSPLHF.

This chain connects TRBV30 to TRBJ1-5; 8 nucleotides align to TRBD1. Germline V gene lookup returns CDR1 GTSNPN and CDR2 SVGIG (reference sequence). The CDR3 is 17 residues long. Trimming took 3 bases from V and 0 from J; bases not matched to a gene: 10. As DNA, the CDR3 is TGTGCCTGGAGCAAGGACAGGGCATTTTATAGCAATCAGCCCCAGCATTTT. Protein: CAWSKDRAFYSNQPQHF.

This clone was detected only a few times. V is TRBV30 and J is TRBJ2-2; 7 bases are a match to TRBD1. CDR1 is GTSNPN, CDR2 SVGIG, per germline (reference sequence). The CDR3 contains 15 residues. V shed 2 bases, J shed 4 bases, and the junction held 7 bases outside the gene matches. CDR3 nucleotide sequence: TGTGCCTGGAGTCTTAGGGGGCTCGGCACCGGGGAGCTGTTTTTT. Amino acids: CAWSLRGLGTGELFF. Combining the CDR3 with reference TRBV30 and TRBJ2-2 gives the whole variable domain SQTIHQWPATLVQPVGSPLSLECTVEGTSNPNLYWYRQAAGRGLQLLFYSVGIGQISSEVPQNLSASRPQDRQFILSSKKLLLSDSGFYLCAWSLRGLGTGELFFGEGSRLTVL.

V and J are TRBV2 and TRBJ1-2; 7 bases align to TRBD1. Germline trimming cut 4 bases from V and 0 bases from J; bases unmatched to any gene: 2. The germline V gene has CDR1 SNHLY and CDR2 FYNNEI. This CDR3 contains 14 residues. The CDR3 nucleotides read TGTGCCAGCAGTGGGACAGGATCTAACTATGGCTACACCTTC. Translating gives CASSGTGSNYGYTF.

This clone has more than one count but fewer than ten. V gene TRBV13 combines with J gene TRBJ1-2, with D possibly matching TRBD1 (5 bases). The CDR3 extends over 16 amino acids. The V gene's germline CDR1 is PRHDT and CDR2 FYEKMQ (reference sequence). V gave up 11 bases and J gave up 4 bases, with 26 bases separating them. This CDR3 is CAGLRRTGSRLYGYTF. The CDR3 region has the DNA TGTGCCGGGTTAAGGAGAACAGGTTCAAGGCTCTATGGCTACACCTTC.

This rearrangement joins TRBV27 to TRBJ1-1; D not certain. V was cut by 1 base and J by 4 bases, with 13 bases left in between. This CDR3 comprises 15 residues. Germline-derived CDR1 and CDR2 are MNHEY and SMNVEV (reference sequence). CDR3 in DNA: TGTGCCAGCAGTTTATTTTGGGGTGGAGGCACTGAAGCTTTCTTT. It yields the protein CASSLFWGGGTEAFF.

The chain employs TRBV7-9 and TRBJ2-3; D possibly uses TRBD1 or TRBD2 (5 bases each). Germline CDR1 and CDR2: SEHNR and FQNEAQ (reference sequence). The V end lost 1 base, the J end lost 4 bases, and 12 bases lay between the germline ends. There are 15 residues in the CDR3. CDR3 sequence: CASSLEGRGPDTQYF. The CDR3 region has the DNA TGTGCCAGCAGCTTAGAGGGGCGCGGGCCAGATACGCAGTATTTT.

The chain combines TRBV28 with TRBJ2-7; 9 bases map to TRBD2. V lost 10 bases and J lost 2; bases outside the gene matches: 9. CDR3 size: 14 residues. Germline lookup yields CDR1 MDHEN and CDR2 SYDVKM. The CDR3 sequence: CATRAGGNTYEQYF. In nucleotides, the CDR3 is TGTGCCACCAGGGCGGGGGGGAACACCTACGAGCAGTACTTC.

The CDR3 DNA sequence: TGTGCCAGCACCTCCCAGGTTTCTGGAAACACCATATATTTT. It is translated as CASTSQVSGNTIYF. This chain joins TRBV19 and TRBJ1-3; D remains ambiguous. The germline gives CDR1 LNHDA, CDR2 SQIVND (reference sequence). The CDR3 is made up of 14 amino acids. V lost 9 bases to trimming and J lost 1 base, with 13 bases between them.

In this sample, this clone turned up once. The chain links TRBV2 to TRBJ2-1; TRBD2 matches at 8 bases. Germline V gives CDR1 SNHLY, CDR2 FYNNEI. The length of the CDR3 is 14 residues. J was trimmed by 5 bases and V by 8 bases; bases with no gene match: 8. CDR3 in amino acids: CASLSGRGDNEQFF. CDR3 in DNA: TGTGCCAGCTTGAGCGGGAGAGGAGACAATGAGCAGTTCTTC.

This clone has only a few counts. CDR3 loop: CASSQERASGTETQYF. The DNA of the CDR3 is TGCGCCAGCAGCCAAGAAAGGGCTAGCGGGACAGAGACCCAGTACTTC. J is TRBJ2-5 and V is TRBV4-1; 9 bases agree with TRBD2. This CDR3 is 16 amino acids long. Unmatched junction bases numbered 6, after V lost 0 bases and J lost 4 bases. CDR1 is MGHRA and CDR2 is YSYEKL in the germline V gene.

This chain connects TRBV20-1 to TRBJ2-1, with D perhaps matching TRBD1 or TRBD2 (6 bases each). Germline V lookup: CDR1 DFQATT, CDR2 SNEGSKA (reference sequence). Trimming stripped 3 bases from V and 4 bases from J, with 16 bases between. The CDR3 runs to 15 residues. The CDR3 bases are TGCAGTGCTAGTGAGGCGGGACAATTTTACAATGAGCAGTTCTTC. Protein sequence: CSASEAGQFYNEQFF.

In its sample, this clone was seen once. This sequence joins TRBV30 and TRBJ2-2; 9 positions agree with TRBD1. Germline CDR1 GTSNPN, CDR2 SVGIG (reference sequence). This CDR3 region has 17 residues. The junction had 21 bases not matched to a gene; V was cut back by 5 bases and J by 11 bases. This chain's CDR3 is CAWPLSRDRERGPELFF. The DNA of the CDR3 is TGTGCCTGGCCATTGTCCCGGGACAGGGAACGCGGGCCCGAGCTGTTTTTT.

The rearrangement uses TRBV28 and TRBJ1-1; 8 bases line up with TRBD1. The germline gives CDR1 MDHEN, CDR2 SYDVKM. There are 14 residues in the CDR3. Unmatched junction bases numbered 6, after V lost 5 bases and J lost 4 bases. The CDR3 sequence is CASSANRGGTEAFF. The CDR3 DNA sequence: TGTGCCAGCAGTGCGAACAGGGGGGGCACTGAAGCTTTCTTT.

The rearrangement joins TRBV28 to TRBJ2-5; either TRBD1 or TRBD2 may fit D (5 bases each). The germline CDR1 and CDR2 sequences are MDHEN and SYDVKM. V was shortened by 5 bases and J by 4 bases, with 8 bases between the two germline ends. The CDR3 is 12 residues long. As DNA, the CDR3 is TGTGCCAGCAGTATGAGGGGAGAGACCCAGTACTTC. Translating it yields CASSMRGETQYF. Based on the CDR3 plus reference TRBV28 and TRBJ2-5, the full variable domain is DVKVTQSSRYLVKRTGEKVFLECVQDMDHENMFWYRQDPGLGLRLIYFSYDVKMKEKGDIPEGYSVSREKKERFSLILESASTNQTSMYLCASSMRGETQYFGPGTRLLVL.

V is TRBV7-3 and J is TRBJ2-5; TRBD2 agrees at 10 bases. Germline V gene lookup returns CDR1 SGHTA and CDR2 FQGTGA. V was pared by 4 bases and J by 7 bases, with 12 bases of the junction left unmatched. The CDR3 is made up of 16 amino acids. In DNA, the CDR3 is TGTGCCAGCAGCTCAGAATCTAGCGGGGGTCAGGTGACCCAGTACTTC. Translation gives CASSSESSGGQVTQYF. The whole variable domain, remainder taken from reference TRBV7-3 and TRBJ2-5, is GAGVSQTPSNKVTEKGKYVELRCDPISGHTALYWYRQSLGQGPEFLIYFQGTGAADDSGLPNDRFFAVRPEGSVSTLKIQRTERGDSAVYLCASSSESSGGQVTQYFGPGTRLLVL.